The 6 T cell receptor beta chains below were found in one sample sequenced in a study of T-cell memory formation after mild COVID-19. Using its own MiXCR run on the 5' RACE reads, TCRdb lists one record per CDR3 protein. The sample lists 450,000 to 650,000 distinct CDR3 sequences, about a fifth occurring once. Material for sequencing was PBMCs or a T cell subset sorted from them (not recorded which). The receptor source for this set is an adult woman who had mild COVID-19 (a few samples of this study predate the infection). Cell type and time point are not known.

The rearrangement joins TRBV7-2 to TRBJ1-3, with TRBD1 identical over 7 bases. Looked up from germline, CDR1 is SGHTA and CDR2 is FQGNSA. Trimming took 1 base from V and 0 from J; bases not matched to a gene: 3. CDR3 size: 16 residues. The DNA of the CDR3 is TGTGCCAGCAGCTTAGGGGGGACAGCCTCTGGAAACACCATATATTTT. Translated, it gives CASSLGGTASGNTIYF.

This clonotype has just a few counts. This chain connects TRBV7-2 to TRBJ2-1; TRBD1 matches 9 bases. CDR1 SGHTA and CDR2 FQGNSA come from the germline V gene. The J segment lost 4 bases and the V segment lost 5 bases, leaving 9 bases of the junction unmatched. This CDR3 is built from 16 residues. DNA of the CDR3: TGTGCCAGCAGCAGAAGCCGGGACAGGGTTTACAATGAGCAGTTCTTC. It codes for CASSRSRDRVYNEQFF.

V is TRBV7-8 and J is TRBJ1-5; D may be TRBD1 (6 bases). V lost 5 bases, J lost 1 base, and 18 bases lay in between. The CDR3 consists of 17 residues. Germline values: CDR1 SGHVS, CDR2 FQNEAQ. The CDR3 DNA sequence: TGTGCCAGCAGCCCCGTGGGCAGGGGATTAAGCAATCAGCCCCAGCATTTT. Its protein product is CASSPVGRGLSNQPQHF. Drawing the rest from reference TRBV7-8 and TRBJ1-5, the complete variable domain is GAGVSQSPRYKVAKRGQDVALRCDPISGHVSLFWYQQALGQGPEFLTYFQNEAQLDKSGLPSDRFFAERPEGSVSTLKIQRTQQEDSAVYLCASSPVGRGLSNQPQHFGDGTRLSIL.

This sequence joins TRBV11-3 and TRBJ2-1, with 13 bases matching TRBD2. Germline assignment: CDR1 SGHNT and CDR2 YENEEA. CDR3 length: 15 amino acids. V shed 5 bases and J 10 bases; nucleotides not matched to a gene: 8. As DNA, the CDR3 is TGTGCCAGCAGCACGGGACTAGCGGGAATTGGGGAGCAGTTCTTC. This translates into CASSTGLAGIGEQFF.

This clonotype was found a few times. This chain links TRBV25-1 with TRBJ1-4; TRBD1 matches 7 bases. CDR1 and CDR2 (germline): MGHDK, SYGVNS. The CDR3 consists of 16 residues. V was clipped by 2 bases and J by 2 bases; unmatched bases: 5. CDR3 amino acids: CASSERQGKTNEKLFF. DNA of the CDR3: TGTGCCAGCAGTGAACGACAGGGCAAGACTAATGAAAAACTGTTTTTT.

V usage is TRBV20-1 and J usage is TRBJ2-7; TRBD1 matches at 10 bases. After removal of 0 bases from V and 1 base from J, the junction contained 18 bases not matched to a gene. Germline V CDR1 and CDR2: DFQATT, SNEGSKA (reference sequence). This CDR3 region has 20 residues. CDR3 DNA: TGCAGTGCTAGAGATGTGACTACCGGGACAGGGGCCGTGATATCCTACGAGCAGTACTTC. This sequence encodes CSARDVTTGTGAVISYEQYF.